The T cell receptor (beta chain) under discussion was sequenced for a study of T cells after yellow fever vaccination. TCRdb ran MiXCR on the 5' RACE reads and lists one entry per CDR3 protein. The data show over 45,000 distinct CDR3 sequences, roughly 6.9% seen once. Germline V gene sequence: CDR1 SQVTM, CDR2 ANQGSEA. Trimming took 3 bases from V and 0 from J, leaving 9 bases between them. This CDR3 is built from 15 residues. The chain recombines TRBV29-1 with TRBJ2-6, with D unresolved. The source of this sequence is a man younger than 35 who received the YFV17D yellow fever vaccine. Sequenced here: CD8+ T cells sorted from PBMCs, sampled on the day of the first yellow fever vaccination. This CDR3 reads CSVDNLSSGANVLTF. Here the CDR3 DNA reads TGCAGCGTTGACAACCTTAGCTCTGGGGCCAACGTCCTGACTTTC.